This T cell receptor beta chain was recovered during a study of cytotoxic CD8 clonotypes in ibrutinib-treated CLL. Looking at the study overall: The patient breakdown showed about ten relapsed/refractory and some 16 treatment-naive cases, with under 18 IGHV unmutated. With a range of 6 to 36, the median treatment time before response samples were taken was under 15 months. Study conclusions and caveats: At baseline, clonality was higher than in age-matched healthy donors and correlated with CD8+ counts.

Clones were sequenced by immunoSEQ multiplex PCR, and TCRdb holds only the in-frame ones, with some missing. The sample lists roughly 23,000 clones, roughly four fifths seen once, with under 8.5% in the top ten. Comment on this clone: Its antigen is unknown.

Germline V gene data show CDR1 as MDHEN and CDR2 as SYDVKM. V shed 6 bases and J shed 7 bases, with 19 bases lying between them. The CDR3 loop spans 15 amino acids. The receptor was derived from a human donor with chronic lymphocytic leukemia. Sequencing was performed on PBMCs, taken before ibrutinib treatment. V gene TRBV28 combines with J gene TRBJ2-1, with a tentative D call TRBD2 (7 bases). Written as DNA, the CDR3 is TGTGCCAGCAGAGGCCCTAGGGGGGGGATAAATGAGCAGTTCTTC. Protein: CASRGPRGGINEQFF.